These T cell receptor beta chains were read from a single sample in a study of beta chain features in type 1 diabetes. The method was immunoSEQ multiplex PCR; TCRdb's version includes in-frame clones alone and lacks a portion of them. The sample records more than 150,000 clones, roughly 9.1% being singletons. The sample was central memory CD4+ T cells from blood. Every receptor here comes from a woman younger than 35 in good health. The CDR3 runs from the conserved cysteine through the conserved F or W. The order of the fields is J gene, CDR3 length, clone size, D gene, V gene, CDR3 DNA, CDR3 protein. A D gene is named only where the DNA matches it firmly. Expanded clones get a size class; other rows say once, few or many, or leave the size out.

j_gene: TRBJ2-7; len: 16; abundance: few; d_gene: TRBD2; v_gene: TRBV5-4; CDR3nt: TGTGCCAGCAGCGGAGGGACTAGCGGGTTCACCTACGAGCAGTACTTC; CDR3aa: CASSGGTSGFTYEQYF
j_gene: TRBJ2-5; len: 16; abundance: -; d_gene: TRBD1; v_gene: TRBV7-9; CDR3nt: TGTGCCAGCAGCTTCGGGGCAGGGGGTGCGATAAGGACCCAGTACTTC; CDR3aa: CASSFGAGGAIRTQYF
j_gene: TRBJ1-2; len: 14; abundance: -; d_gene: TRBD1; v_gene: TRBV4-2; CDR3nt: TGTGCCAGCAGCCCGACGGGACAGGTGAATGGCTACACCTTC; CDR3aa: CASSPTGQVNGYTF
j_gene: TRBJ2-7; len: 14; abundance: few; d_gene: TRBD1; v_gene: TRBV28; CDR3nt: TGTGCCAGCAGTGGGACAGTGAGCGCCTACGAGCAGTACTTC; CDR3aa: CASSGTVSAYEQYF
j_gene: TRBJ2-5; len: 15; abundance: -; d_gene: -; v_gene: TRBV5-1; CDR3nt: TGCGCCAGCAGCCCCGGGACAACGCGTCAAGAGACCCAGTACTTC; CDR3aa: CASSPGTTRQETQYF
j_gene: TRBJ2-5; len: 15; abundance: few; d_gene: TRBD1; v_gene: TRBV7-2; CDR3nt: TGTGCCAGCAGCCAGAGGACAGGGAGTCAAGAGACCCAGTACTTC; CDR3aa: CASSQRTGSQETQYF
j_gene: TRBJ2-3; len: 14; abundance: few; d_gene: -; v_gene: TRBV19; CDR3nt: TGTGCCAGTACCCTGACAGTAAGTTCAGATACGCAGTATTTT; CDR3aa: CASTLTVSSDTQYF
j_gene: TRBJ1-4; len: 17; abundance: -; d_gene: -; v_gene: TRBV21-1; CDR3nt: TGTGCCAGCAGTAGGTGGACAGGGGGAAAAACTAATGAAAAACTGTTTTTT; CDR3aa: CASSRWTGGKTNEKLFF
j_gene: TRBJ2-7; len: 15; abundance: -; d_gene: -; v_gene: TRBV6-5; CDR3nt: TGTGCCAGCAGTCCGACCCGGGGGGCCACCTACGAGCAGTACTTC; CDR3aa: CASSPTRGATYEQYF
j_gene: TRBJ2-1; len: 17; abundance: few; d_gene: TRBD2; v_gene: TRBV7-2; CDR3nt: TGTGCCAGCAGCTTAGCTTGGGGGACTAGCGGATACAATGAGCAGTTCTTC; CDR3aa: CASSLAWGTSGYNEQFF
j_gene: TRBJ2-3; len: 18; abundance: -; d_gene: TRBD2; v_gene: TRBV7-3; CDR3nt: TGTGCCAGCAGCCCCGGACTAGCGGGGGGGCCAGGCACAGATACGCAGTATTTT; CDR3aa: CASSPGLAGGPGTDTQYF
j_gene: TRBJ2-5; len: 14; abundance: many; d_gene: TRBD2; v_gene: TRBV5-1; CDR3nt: TGCGCCAGCAGCTTGGGGACTAGCGGAGAGACCCAGTACTTC; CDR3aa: CASSLGTSGETQYF
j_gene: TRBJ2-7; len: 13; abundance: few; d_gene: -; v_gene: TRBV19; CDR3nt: TGTGCCAGTAAGGAGGACGGACCGTACGAGCAGTACTTC; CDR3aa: CASKEDGPYEQYF
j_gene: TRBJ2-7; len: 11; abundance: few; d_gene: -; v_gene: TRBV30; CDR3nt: TGTGCCTGGACTACCACCTACGAGCAGTACTTC; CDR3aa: CAWTTTYEQYF
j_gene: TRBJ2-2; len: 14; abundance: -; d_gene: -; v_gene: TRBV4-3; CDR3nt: TGCGCCAGCAGCCAAGAGCAGGGGACCGGGGAGCTGTTTTTT; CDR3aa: CASSQEQGTGELFF
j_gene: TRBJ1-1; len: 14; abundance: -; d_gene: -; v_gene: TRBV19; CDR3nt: TGTGCCAGTAGTATACAACAGGGATACACTGAAGCTTTCTTT; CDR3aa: CASSIQQGYTEAFF
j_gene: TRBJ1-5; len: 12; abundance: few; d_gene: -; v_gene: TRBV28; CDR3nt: TGTGCCAGCACCGGGAGCAATCAGCCCCAGCATTTT; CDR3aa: CASTGSNQPQHF
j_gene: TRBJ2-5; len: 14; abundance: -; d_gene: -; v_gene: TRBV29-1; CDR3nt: TGCAGCGTTGAAGATTGGGGGCCGCAAGAGACCCAGTACTTC; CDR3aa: CSVEDWGPQETQYF
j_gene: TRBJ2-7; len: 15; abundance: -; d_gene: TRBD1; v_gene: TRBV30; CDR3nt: TGTGCCTGGAAGGGTTCTGGGACAGGCTCCTACGAGCAGTACTTC; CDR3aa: CAWKGSGTGSYEQYF
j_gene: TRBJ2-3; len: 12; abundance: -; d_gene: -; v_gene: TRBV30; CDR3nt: TGTGCCTCACAGGCTAGCACAGATACGCAGTATTTT; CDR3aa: CASQASTDTQYF
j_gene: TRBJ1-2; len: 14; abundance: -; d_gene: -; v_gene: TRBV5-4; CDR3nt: TGTGCCAGCAGCTTAGACAGGCGTACTGATGGCTACACCTTC; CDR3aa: CASSLDRRTDGYTF
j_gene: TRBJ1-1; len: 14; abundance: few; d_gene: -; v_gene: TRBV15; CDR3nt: TGTGCCACCAGCAGAGTAACGGAGGGGAGTAAAGCTTTCTTT; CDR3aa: CATSRVTEGSKAFF
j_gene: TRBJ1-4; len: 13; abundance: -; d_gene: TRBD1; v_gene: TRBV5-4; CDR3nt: TGTGCCAGCAGCTTGGCCCCCGGGACAGGACTGTTTTTT; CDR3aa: CASSLAPGTGLFF
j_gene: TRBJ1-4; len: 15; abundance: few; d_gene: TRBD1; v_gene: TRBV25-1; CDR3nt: TGTGCCAGCAGTGATCACAAGGGGGCTGGTGAAAAACTGTTTTTT; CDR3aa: CASSDHKGAGEKLFF
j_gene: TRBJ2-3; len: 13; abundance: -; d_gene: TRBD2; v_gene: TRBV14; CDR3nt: TGTGCCAGCAGCCAAGAACGGCGGGGGACTCGATATTTT; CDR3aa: CASSQERRGTRYF
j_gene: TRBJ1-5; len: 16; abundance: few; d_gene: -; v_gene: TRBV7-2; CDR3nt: TGTGCCAGCAGCAAAGGACAGTATGGGAGCAATCAGCCCCAGCATTTT; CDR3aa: CASSKGQYGSNQPQHF